This T cell receptor (beta chain) was observed in a study of radiotherapy plus CTLA-4 blockade in lung cancer (dated by TCRdb to 2017 to 2018). For context, the study as a whole: Among the enrolled patients, approximately 17% had an objective response, and 25% to 40% reached disease control. Overall study results and their limits: After treatment with radiotherapy and ipilimumab, TCR clones that originated in tumors expanded in peripheral blood. The strongest predictors of response were reported to be early dynamic shifts in blood T cell clones along with a rise in serum interferon-beta following radiation.

As concerns this clone: Its antigen remains undetermined. Base qualities are not provided; no much larger clone lies one nucleotide away.

CDR1 SGHRS and CDR2 YFSETQ were looked up in the germline V gene. Measured from the cysteine to the phenylalanine, the CDR3 is 16 residues long. The read is trimmed to its CDR3 DNA, 48 bases read in frame from base 1. V was cut back by 0 bases and J by 7 bases, leaving a gap of 20 bases between them. Libraries were built with the immunoSEQ multiplex PCR assay. Held by TCRdb, this immuneACCESS table contains in-frame sequences only and omits some clones. Under half of the omission traces to an unresolved V gene where checked; the cause of the rest is unknown. The sample yields approximately 25,000 clones; around 70% were counted once. The top ten constitute 3.6% of the sample. Focal radiation therapy combined with CTLA-4 blockade (ipilimumab) was tested in patients with chemo-refractory metastatic non-small-cell lung cancer.

The specimen was peripheral blood, collected from a patient treated with radiotherapy plus ipilimumab. The receptor was isolated from a human donor with non-small cell lung cancer who had stable disease on radiotherapy plus ipilimumab. This chain joins TRBV5-1 to TRBJ2-7; TRBD2 is a weak D gene call, 6 bases matching. The DNA is TGCGCCAGCAGCTTGGCGTCGGGGGAAAGGAGCGGAGAGCAGTACTTC. This yields the protein CASSLASGERSGEQYF.